The present T cell receptor (beta chain) was sequenced within a study of early T cells in non-severe SARS-CoV-2 infection. The germline V gene encodes CDR1 SQVTM and CDR2 ANQGSEA. Deletions cut 3 bases from V and 4 bases from J, with 17 bases between. This CDR3 region has 15 residues. Individually, cDNA molecules had unique molecular identifiers attached to them. MiXCR, applied by TCRdb to the 5' RACE reads, yields one record per CDR3 protein. Here the sample spans some 90,000 distinct CDR3 sequences, under 15% being singletons. The receptor's source is an adult who was a healthcare worker with PCR-confirmed SARS-CoV-2 infection or an uninfected control (not recorded which). This chain uses TRBV29-1 with TRBJ2-3; TRBD2 is a possible D gene (5 bases). Sample: whole blood. The CDR3: CSVDGAGWGADTQYF. DNA of the CDR3: TGCAGCGTTGATGGTGCAGGCTGGGGAGCAGATACGCAGTATTTT.